Below are 30 T cell receptor beta chains sequenced from a single sample in a study of stem cell transplantation in POMP-related autoinflammatory disease. Some clones are missing from TCRdb's copy, which holds only in-frame ones; the method was immunoSEQ multiplex PCR. This table has about 8,600 clones, 88% appearing once. The sequencing here drew on CD8+ T cells from PBMCs, taken after stem cell transplantation. Receptors originate from a human patient with POMP-related autoinflammation and immune dysregulation (PRAID). Part of the T cells may come from the graft donor.

The chain links TRBV7-9 to TRBJ1-5, with D uncertain. Trimming left V 1 base short and J 3 bases short, with 7 bases between. Germline V lookup: CDR1 SEHNR, CDR2 FQNEAQ (reference sequence). The CDR3 loop spans 14 amino acids. This CDR3 reads CASSLVGFNQPQHF. The CDR3 DNA reads TGTGCCAGCAGCTTAGTCGGATTCAATCAGCCCCAGCATTTT.

Worth noting for this clone: The DNA is left out, because the CDR3 cannot be placed on it with certainty; the CDR3 is given as TCRdb lists it. The chain links TRBV2 to TRBJ1-2. Per the germline V gene, CDR1 is SNHLY and CDR2 is FYNNEI. Ends included, the CDR3 has 14 residues. CDR3 sequence reads: CASSSSGGGYGYTF.

The V gene is TRBV9, the J gene TRBJ2-2; TRBD2 matches 7 bases. The CDR3 covers 16 residues. V trimming: 4 bases; J trimming: 2 bases; junction bases outside the gene matches: 8. Germline CDR1 SGDLS, CDR2 YYNGEE. CDR3 loop: CASSYALADNTGELFF. DNA for the CDR3: TGTGCCAGCAGCTATGCTCTAGCGGACAACACCGGGGAGCTGTTTTTT. Complete variable domain (other parts from reference TRBV9 and TRBJ2-2): DSGVTQTPKHLITATGQRVTLRCSPRSGDLSVYWYQQSLDQGLQFLIQYYNGEERAKGNILERFSAQQFPDLHSELNLSSLELGDSALYFCASSYALADNTGELFFGEGSRLTVL.

The chain couples TRBV28 to TRBJ2-4; the D gene is possibly TRBD1 (5 bases). The germline CDR1 and CDR2 sequences are MDHEN and SYDVKM. V was trimmed by 6 bases and J by 6 bases, leaving 12 bases between them. The CDR3 length is 13 residues. The CDR3 region has the DNA TGTGCCAGCAGCCTAGACAGCCGAAACATTCAGTACTTC. Its protein product is CASSLDSRNIQYF.

This clone was picked up one time. The chain is built from TRBV19 and TRBJ1-2, with D tentatively TRBD1 (6 bases). The germline gives CDR1 LNHDA, CDR2 SQIVND (reference sequence). Trimming stripped 10 bases from V and 7 bases from J, with 13 bases between. The CDR3 length is 11 residues. The CDR3 DNA reads TGTGCCACCGAGACAGGCCTTGGCTACACCTTC. Translation gives CATETGLGYTF.

The V gene is TRBV5-1, the J gene TRBJ2-7; D may correspond to TRBD1 or TRBD2 (5 bases each). The V end was cut by 3 bases, the J end by 0 bases, with 16 bases between. CDR3 length: 16 residues. Germline CDR1 reads SGHRS; CDR2 reads YFSETQ. The CDR3 bases are TGCGCCAGCAGCTCCGCTTCCGGGACCAGCTCCTACGAGCAGTACTTC. Translation: CASSSASGTSSYEQYF.

The gene calls are TRBV2 and TRBJ2-7; D gene unclear. V lost 1 base to trimming and J lost 0 bases, with 7 bases between them. This CDR3 is built from 14 residues. Per the germline V gene, CDR1 is SNHLY and CDR2 is FYNNEI. The CDR3 DNA sequence: TGTGCCAGCAGTGAAGTGAATAGCTCCTACGAGCAGTACTTC. Protein product: CASSEVNSSYEQYF.

This rearrangement joins TRBV28 to TRBJ1-4; the D is unclear. Germline V gene lookup returns CDR1 MDHEN and CDR2 SYDVKM. This CDR3 is 15 amino acids long. Between the trimmed V and J ends, which lost 1 base and 4 bases, there was a span of 10 bases. As DNA, the CDR3 is TGTGCCAGCAGTTTATCTGTAGGGATTAATGAAAAACTGTTTTTT. Its translation: CASSLSVGINEKLFF.

In its sample, this clone was seen a few times. V and J are TRBV7-9 and TRBJ2-7; 7 bases map to TRBD1. The germline V gene has CDR1 SEHNR and CDR2 FQNEAQ (reference sequence). With V trimmed by 1 base and J by 7 bases, 10 bases remained unmatched. CDR3 size: 15 residues. CDR3 bases: TGTGCCAGCAGCTTAGGTCTGGGACAGTTTCCAGAGCAGTACGTC. Translating it yields CASSLGLGQFPEQYV.

V gene TRBV2 combines with J gene TRBJ2-4; D tentatively fits TRBD1 or TRBD2 (6 bases each). Per the germline V gene, CDR1 is SNHLY and CDR2 is FYNNEI. V was clipped by 4 bases and J by 0 bases, with 10 bases between them. The length of the CDR3 is 15 residues. The CDR3 region has the DNA TGTGCCAGCAGTGTAGGGGGACTAGCCAAAAACATTCAGTACTTC. Translation gives CASSVGGLAKNIQYF.

The gene calls are TRBV28 and TRBJ1-1; no firm D call. Germline V CDR1 and CDR2: MDHEN, SYDVKM. This CDR3 region has 14 residues. V dropped 2 bases and J dropped 0 bases, with 7 bases sitting between them. The DNA for the CDR3 is TGTGCCAGCAGTTTAGGGTACATGAACACTGAAGCTTTCTTT. It translates to CASSLGYMNTEAFF.

The gene calls are TRBV7-9 and TRBJ2-1, with D perhaps TRBD1 or TRBD2 (5 bases each). Deletions cut 3 bases from V and 5 bases from J, with 14 bases between. Germline assignment: CDR1 SEHNR and CDR2 FQNEAQ (reference sequence). There are 15 residues in the CDR3. The CDR3 sequence: CASSFSIGTNNEQFF. CDR3 in DNA: TGTGCCAGCAGCTTTTCTATCGGGACCAACAATGAGCAGTTCTTC.

This chain uses TRBV27 with TRBJ1-1; 9 bases align to TRBD1. The junction had 15 bases not matched to a gene; V was cut back by 0 bases and J by 1 base. CDR1 and CDR2 from the germline V gene are MNHEY and SMNVEV (reference sequence). The CDR3 length is 20 residues. The CDR3 DNA reads TGTGCCAGCAGTTTATCGGGACAGGGAATCGGGAGAGCAGGGAACACTGAAGCTTTCTTT. This sequence encodes CASSLSGQGIGRAGNTEAFF.

V gene TRBV19 combines with J gene TRBJ1-4; TRBD1 matches at 7 bases. The CDR3 is made up of 15 amino acids. With 3 bases clipped from V and 7 bases from J, the junction kept 8 bases outside the gene matches. The germline CDR1 and CDR2 sequences are LNHDA and SQIVND (reference sequence). The CDR3 spells CASSMRQGVPEKLFF. In nucleotides, the CDR3 is TGTGCCAGTAGTATGAGACAGGGCGTTCCTGAAAAACTGTTTTTT.

Relative to its sample, this clone is large. V gene TRBV18 combines with J gene TRBJ2-6; TRBD1 agrees at 10 bases. This CDR3 has 20 amino acids. The germline gives CDR1 KGHSH, CDR2 LQKENI. With V trimmed by 2 bases and J by 0 bases, 10 bases remained unmatched. The CDR3 sequence is CASSPGTGESLYSGANVLTF. As DNA, the CDR3 is TGTGCCAGCTCACCAGGGACAGGGGAGTCCCTCTACTCTGGGGCCAACGTCCTGACTTTC.

This chain joins TRBV12-2 and TRBJ1-1. TRBV12-2 is flagged as a pseudogene. CDR3 length equals 19 residues. This CDR3 reads CASRLGRSCLGWRSSEAFF. DNA of the CDR3: TGTGCAAGTCGCTTAGGAAGGTCGTGCTTAGGATGGCGGAGTTCTGAAGCTTTCTTT.

The CDR3 bases are TGCGCCAGCAGCCATCCGGGGGGCGAGCAGTACGTC. The encoded protein is CASSHPGGEQYV. The rearrangement links TRBV5-1 to TRBJ2-7; 7 bases fit TRBD2. The V gene end was trimmed by 4 bases and the J gene end by 6 bases; junction bases not matched to a gene: 4. The CDR3 runs to 12 residues. Germline V lookup: CDR1 SGHRS, CDR2 YFSETQ.

This chain joins TRBV7-9 and TRBJ2-5; D is unresolved. From germline, CDR1 is SEHNR and CDR2 FQNEAQ (reference sequence). Trimming shortened V by 6 bases and J by 1 base, and 9 bases separated the two germline ends. CDR3 size: 13 residues. The DNA for the CDR3 is TGTGCCAGCAGGTTCGTGCCCCAAGAGACCCAGTACTTC. Translating it yields CASRFVPQETQYF.

This chain connects TRBV19 to TRBJ2-6; D gene uncertain. Per germline, CDR1 LNHDA and CDR2 SQIVND (reference sequence). V was shortened by 6 bases and J by 3 bases, with 6 bases between the two germline ends. This CDR3 comprises 13 residues. In DNA form, the CDR3 reads TGTGCCAGTAGGGACGTTGGGGCCAACGTCCTGACTTTC. It encodes CASRDVGANVLTF.

The V gene is TRBV19, the J gene TRBJ1-5, with D unresolved. This CDR3 is 13 amino acids long. Trimming left V 8 bases short and J 5 bases short, with 13 bases between. Germline values: CDR1 LNHDA, CDR2 SQIVND (reference sequence). This chain's CDR3 is CASGTWIHQPQHF. CDR3 DNA: TGTGCCAGTGGCACGTGGATACATCAGCCCCAGCATTTT. The full variable domain, with the rest looked up from reference TRBV19 and TRBJ1-5, is DGGITQSPKYLFRKEGQNVTLSCEQNLNHDAMYWYRQDPGQGLRLIYYSQIVNDFQKGDIAEGYSVSREKKESFPLTVTSAQKNPTAFYLCASGTWIHQPQHFGDGTRLSIL.

The rearrangement uses TRBV29-1 and TRBJ2-3, with 7 nucleotides matching TRBD2. The V gene's germline CDR1 is SQVTM and CDR2 ANQGSEA. J lost 5 bases, V lost 8 bases, and 10 bases had no gene match. The length of the CDR3 is 13 residues. The CDR3 reads CSILGGRGDTQYF. The CDR3 DNA reads TGCAGCATCCTGGGAGGGCGAGGAGATACGCAGTATTTT.

The chain has TRBV29-1 and TRBJ2-1, with TRBD2 matching over 10 bases. CDR1 is SQVTM and CDR2 is ANQGSEA in the germline V gene. The CDR3 has 17 amino acids. J was trimmed by 6 bases and V by 0 bases; bases with no gene match: 11. The CDR3 is CSVEDPFSGGPLNEQFF. Here the CDR3 DNA reads TGCAGCGTTGAAGATCCCTTTAGCGGGGGGCCACTCAATGAGCAGTTCTTC.

The chain links TRBV15 to TRBJ2-7; D might be TRBD1 (5 bases). The germline V and J ends were trimmed by 5 bases and 5 bases, with 19 bases remaining between them. From germline, CDR1 is LNHNV and CDR2 YYDKDF (reference sequence). The length of the CDR3 is 15 residues. The CDR3 spells CATSPNMGQVHEQYF. Here the CDR3 DNA reads TGTGCCACCAGCCCCAATATGGGGCAGGTTCACGAGCAGTACTTC. The full variable domain, completed using reference TRBV15 and TRBJ2-7, is DAMVIQNPRYQVTQFGKPVTLSCSQTLNHNVMYWYQQKSSQAPKLLFHYYDKDFNNEADTPDNFQSRRPNTSFCFLDIRSPGLGDTAMYLCATSPNMGQVHEQYFGPGTRLTVT.

The rearrangement joins TRBV5-1 to TRBJ1-1, with TRBD1 as a possible D gene (5 bases). The CDR3 sequence is 14 residues long. Between the trimmed V and J ends, which lost 0 bases and 3 bases, there was a span of 9 bases. CDR1 SGHRS and CDR2 YFSETQ come from the germline V gene. In DNA form, the CDR3 reads TGCGCCAGCAGCTTGGAGGGGTTGTACACTGAAGCTTTCTTT. Translated: CASSLEGLYTEAFF.

The chain is built from TRBV15 and TRBJ1-2, with D uncertain. CDR3 length: 13 amino acids. Trimming pared 3 bases from V and 6 bases from J, leaving 11 bases between. The germline gives CDR1 LNHNV, CDR2 YYDKDF (reference sequence). The chain's CDR3 is CATSSRLVNGYTF. The CDR3 DNA reads TGTGCCACCAGCAGCCGGTTAGTCAATGGCTACACCTTC.

The V and J genes are TRBV6-4 and TRBJ2-3; D is possibly TRBD2 (5 bases). The CDR3 totals 15 residues. Trimming took 5 bases from V and 1 from J, leaving 13 bases between them. From germline, CDR1 is MRHNA and CDR2 SNTAGT. The CDR3 region has the DNA TGTGCCAGCAGTCCCTCGAGGGAGCGCACAGATACGCAGTATTTT. This translates into CASSPSRERTDTQYF.

The chain combines TRBV11-2 with TRBJ2-7; D gene unclear. Per germline, CDR1 SGHAT and CDR2 FQNNGV. This CDR3 comprises 13 residues. Trimming took off 5 bases at V and 1 base at J, with 9 bases between the two ends. CDR3 sequence (DNA): TGTGCCAGCAGCGAGACGACATCCTACGAGCAGTACTTC. Translated: CASSETTSYEQYF.

The chain carries TRBV6-6 and TRBJ2-5, with 7 bases aligning to TRBD2. The germline CDR1 and CDR2 sequences are MNHNY and SVGAGI (reference sequence). V was clipped by 2 bases and J by 5 bases; unmatched bases: 8. This CDR3 region has 15 residues. The CDR3 sequence: CASSYRHGGGETQYF. The CDR3 nucleotides are TGTGCCAGCAGTTACCGCCACGGGGGAGGGGAGACCCAGTACTTC.

The genes are TRBV6-5 and TRBJ1-4, with 9 bases matching TRBD1. V was clipped by 6 bases and J by 8 bases; unmatched bases: 7. Per the germline V gene, CDR1 is MNHEY and CDR2 is SVGAGI. The CDR3 sequence is 14 residues long. The CDR3 DNA sequence: TGTGCCAGCAGAAGGACAGGGGAGAGGGAAAAACTGTTTTTT. It encodes CASRRTGEREKLFF.

The rearrangement joins TRBV28 to TRBJ1-1; 7 bases match TRBD1. CDR1 and CDR2 (germline): MDHEN, SYDVKM. The CDR3 extends over 17 amino acids. After removal of 5 bases from V and 5 bases from J, the junction contained 17 bases not matched to a gene. Written as DNA, the CDR3 is TGTGCCAGCAGTCCCGGGACAGCTAGAGTTTTTTGGACTGAAGCTTTCTTT. Translating gives CASSPGTARVFWTEAFF.